These 20 T cell receptor beta chains share one sample of origin, sequenced in a study of T cell responses to AZD1222 COVID-19 vaccine (TCRdb year 2021). Libraries were prepared through the immunoSEQ multiplex PCR assay. The clones in this table, taken by TCRdb from immuneACCESS, are in-frame only. Not every clone is retained; where verified, under half of the shortfall comes from an unresolved V gene, and the cause of the rest is unknown. Present in this sample are approximately 220,000 clones, 93% of which were seen just once. Jointly, the top ten make up over 0.95% of the sample. The sample's time point label, decoded: baseline before first vaccination. Sample treatment or condition, as interpreted from the label and publication: meningococcal conjugate vaccine given as trial control. The sample here was peripheral blood, taken on day 0 of MenACWY control vaccination. These receptors came from an adult in good health.

This clone was seen just once. The DNA for the CDR3 is TGTGCCAGTACCCCCCCGGGCCCCCTCTCCTACGAGCAGTACTTC. It specifies CASTPPGPLSYEQYF. The chain carries TRBV19 and TRBJ2-7; D unclear. V lost 7 bases and J 0 bases, leaving 16 bases between the germline ends. The CDR3 consists of 15 residues. In germline, CDR1 is LNHDA, CDR2 SQIVND (reference sequence).

This sequence joins TRBV24-1 and TRBJ2-7; 9 bases align to TRBD1. V shed 4 bases and J 5 bases; nucleotides not matched to a gene: 5. Germline V CDR1 and CDR2: KGHDR, SFDVKD. CDR3 length: 14 amino acids. For the CDR3, the DNA is TGTGCCACCAGTGACCGAACAGGGGGCGACGAGCAGTACTTC. Residues: CATSDRTGGDEQYF.

The V and J genes are TRBV4-2 and TRBJ2-7; TRBD2 agrees at 10 bases. The CDR3 runs 16 residues. Germline trimming cut 5 bases from V and 2 bases from J; bases unmatched to any gene: 9. From germline, CDR1 is LGHNA and CDR2 YNFKEQ. The CDR3 coding sequence is TGTGCCAGCAGCACCTTTAGCGGGGGGCTGCCCTACGAGCAGTACTTC. It yields the protein CASSTFSGGLPYEQYF.

The CDR3: CAWSLGHLISNYGYTF. As DNA, the CDR3 is TGTGCCTGGAGTTTGGGGCACCTAATCTCTAACTATGGCTACACCTTC. The J gene is TRBJ1-2, the V gene TRBV30, with D possibly TRBD1 on 5 matching bases. The germline V and J ends were trimmed by 2 bases and 0 bases, with 16 bases remaining between them. Per the germline V gene, CDR1 is GTSNPN and CDR2 is SVGIG (reference sequence). The CDR3 totals 16 residues.

J is TRBJ2-5 and V is TRBV30; unclear D gene. V shed 2 bases and J shed 8 bases, with 9 bases lying between them. In germline, CDR1 is GTSNPN, CDR2 SVGIG (reference sequence). The length of the CDR3 is 11 residues. CDR3 bases: TGTGCCTGGAGTACCAGTCGAACCCAGTACTTC. Translation: CAWSTSRTQYF.

The chain has TRBV5-1 and TRBJ1-3, with 8 bases aligning to TRBD1. The junction had 4 bases not matched to a gene; V was cut back by 8 bases and J by 0 bases. The germline CDR1 and CDR2 sequences are SGHRS and YFSETQ. The CDR3 totals 14 residues. The DNA of the CDR3 is TGCGCCAGTTGGACAGGGAGCTCTGGAAACACCATATATTTT. Amino acids: CASWTGSSGNTIYF.

The chain carries TRBV11-2 and TRBJ1-2, with D hard to call. Per germline, CDR1 SGHAT and CDR2 FQNNGV. The V end lost 5 bases, the J end lost 7 bases, and 14 bases lay between the germline ends. The CDR3 sequence is 13 residues long. The chain's CDR3 is CASSLGRGGGYTF. The CDR3 bases are TGTGCCAGCAGCCTTGGACGGGGAGGTGGCTACACCTTC.

The chain combines TRBV19 with TRBJ1-5; 10 bases are a match to TRBD1. The germline gives CDR1 LNHDA, CDR2 SQIVND (reference sequence). V shed 7 bases and J 0 bases; nucleotides not matched to a gene: 9. CDR3 length: 17 amino acids. The CDR3 nucleotides are TGTGCCAGTACCCCCGGGGGACAGGGGAATAGCAATCAGCCCCAGCATTTT. It encodes CASTPGGQGNSNQPQHF.

The CDR3 region is CASSEGQSNYGYTF. In nucleotides, the CDR3 is TGTGCCAGCAGTGAGGGACAATCTAACTATGGCTACACCTTC. V usage is TRBV6-4 and J usage is TRBJ1-2; TRBD1 is a possible D gene (6 bases). V was cut by 3 bases and J by 0 bases, with 8 bases left in between. This CDR3 is 14 amino acids long. CDR1 is MRHNA and CDR2 is SNTAGT in the germline V gene.

V usage is TRBV19 and J usage is TRBJ1-4, with a weak D call TRBD1 (6 bases). This CDR3 is 15 amino acids long. CDR1 and CDR2 (germline): LNHDA, SQIVND (reference sequence). Trimming pared 7 bases from V and 5 bases from J, leaving 17 bases between. CDR3: CASTPPGTPNEKLFF. The CDR3 nucleotides are TGTGCCAGTACCCCGCCCGGGACACCAAATGAAAAACTGTTTTTT.

This chain uses TRBV29-1 with TRBJ1-3, with D perhaps TRBD1 (5 bases). Between the trimmed V and J ends, which lost 7 bases and 0 bases, there was a span of 13 bases. CDR1 SQVTM and CDR2 ANQGSEA come from the germline V gene. The CDR3 runs 14 residues. The CDR3: CSARTRVSGNTIYF. CDR3 nucleotide sequence: TGCAGCGCTCGGACAAGGGTCTCTGGAAACACCATATATTTT.

The chain has TRBV5-4 and TRBJ2-2, with D perhaps matching TRBD2 (7 bases). From germline, CDR1 is SGHNT and CDR2 YYREEE (reference sequence). There are 16 residues in the CDR3. V was clipped by 6 bases and J by 4 bases, with 19 bases between them. The CDR3 nucleotides read TGTGCCAGCACCCTAAGGGGGGGCACAGGCACCGGGGAGCTGTTTTTT. This gives the protein CASTLRGGTGTGELFF.

J is TRBJ1-1 and V is TRBV28; no reliable D call. CDR3 length: 12 residues. Germline V gene lookup returns CDR1 MDHEN and CDR2 SYDVKM. Trimming shortened V by 7 bases and J by 3 bases, and 9 bases separated the two germline ends. For the CDR3, the DNA is TGTGCCAGCACTTTCGGTTACACTGAAGCTTTCTTT. Its protein is CASTFGYTEAFF.

The rearrangement joins TRBV5-4 to TRBJ1-1; 7 bases fit TRBD1. V lost 0 bases, J lost 1 base, and 3 bases stayed unmatched. From germline, CDR1 is SGHNT and CDR2 YYREEE (reference sequence). The CDR3 is 15 amino acids. CDR3 residues: CASSLAGTANTEAFF. The CDR3 DNA is TGTGCCAGCAGCTTGGCCGGGACAGCGAACACTGAAGCTTTCTTT.

The chain couples TRBV7-9 to TRBJ2-3, with 10 bases lining up with TRBD1. CDR3 length equals 15 residues. With V trimmed by 6 bases and J by 1 base, 4 bases remained unmatched. Germline CDR1 and CDR2: SEHNR and FQNEAQ (reference sequence). This CDR3 is CASSTGTGGTDTQYF. CDR3 nucleotides: TGTGCCAGCAGTACCGGGACAGGGGGCACAGATACGCAGTATTTT.

This chain joins TRBV15 and TRBJ2-7; D perhaps matches TRBD1 (5 bases). Germline CDR1 LNHNV, CDR2 YYDKDF (reference sequence). The CDR3 length is 14 residues. The V gene lost 1 base and the J gene lost 7 bases, with 14 bases spanning the gap. CDR3 in amino acids: CATSRAAGHREQYF. The CDR3 DNA reads as TGTGCCACCAGCAGAGCGGCAGGGCACCGGGAGCAGTACTTC. The whole variable domain, filled in from reference TRBV15 and TRBJ2-7, reads DAMVIQNPRYQVTQFGKPVTLSCSQTLNHNVMYWYQQKSSQAPKLLFHYYDKDFNNEADTPDNFQSRRPNTSFCFLDIRSPGLGDTAMYLCATSRAAGHREQYFGPGTRLTVT.

The chain carries TRBV10-1 and TRBJ1-1; 9 bases are a match to TRBD1. Germline CDR1 reads WNHNN; CDR2 reads SYGVQD (reference sequence). The junction had 4 bases not matched to a gene; V was cut back by 9 bases and J by 2 bases. The CDR3 spans 13 residues. The DNA of the CDR3 is TGCGCCAGAAAGGGACAGGGAAACACTGAAGCTTTCTTT. Translating it yields CARKGQGNTEAFF.

The chain couples TRBV19 to TRBJ1-2; 9 bases match TRBD1. Trimming at V came to 6 bases and at J to 1 base, leaving 15 bases not matched to a gene. The CDR3 runs to 18 residues. Germline-derived CDR1 and CDR2 are LNHDA and SQIVND (reference sequence). The CDR3 region is CASSENNRGQWGNYGYTF. The CDR3 nucleotides read TGTGCCAGTAGCGAAAACAACAGGGGGCAATGGGGTAACTATGGCTACACCTTC.

The V gene is TRBV6-2 or TRBV6-3, the J gene TRBJ2-5, with 8 positions matching TRBD2. CDR1 and CDR2 (germline): MNHEY, SVGEGT. V gave up 4 bases and J gave up 5 bases; unmatched junction bases: 9. The CDR3 is 15 residues long. CDR3 in DNA: TGTGCCAGCAGTTCCGCCGCAGCGGGGGTGGAGACCCAGTACTTC. It codes for CASSSAAAGVETQYF.

The chain is built from TRBV6-6 and TRBJ2-5; D is uncertain. The germline V gene encodes CDR1 MNHNY and CDR2 SVGAGI (reference sequence). Trimming shortened V by 4 bases and J by 4 bases, and 10 bases separated the two germline ends. This CDR3 has 13 residues. The chain's CDR3 is CASSSSPPETQYF. The DNA of the CDR3 is TGTGCCAGCAGTTCGTCTCCCCCAGAGACCCAGTACTTC.